The entry below gives a single T cell receptor (beta chain) sequence along with its context. This sample was taken from a study of cytomegalovirus exposure and HLA in healthy donors. Germline V gene data show CDR1 as SEHNR and CDR2 as FQNEAQ (reference sequence). CDR3 length: 14 residues. Trimming left V 5 bases short and J 1 base short, with 8 bases between. The repertoire was sequenced with immunoSEQ multiplex PCR; TCRdb's copy has only in-frame clones and lacks some. The sample shows over 250,000 clones, about 86% of them seen only once. Sequencing was performed on PBMCs. This clonotype originated in a woman aged 18 to 35 in good health and CMV-seronegative. J is TRBJ2-2 and V is TRBV7-9; D gene ambiguous. CDR3 sequence reads: CASSPRVNTGELFF. The CDR3 nucleotides read TGTGCCAGCAGCCCCCGGGTGAACACCGGGGAGCTGTTTTTT.